These 5 T cell receptor beta chains came from one sample sequenced in a study of cytomegalovirus exposure and HLA in healthy donors. Primers for the PCR totalled 60 Vbeta and 13 Jbeta. Libraries were prepared by immunoSEQ multiplex PCR; TCRdb keeps only in-frame clonotypes and omits some of them. The sample contains about 120,000 clones, about four fifths of which appear only once. Material: PBMCs. Source of these receptors: a woman under 30 in good health and CMV-seronegative.

The J gene is TRBJ1-3, the V gene TRBV25-1; 7 bases match TRBD1. The germline V gene has CDR1 MGHDK and CDR2 SYGVNS. The CDR3 contains 13 residues. The ends lost 1 base at V and 10 bases at J; junction bases unmatched: 4. Written as DNA, the CDR3 is TGTGCCAGCAGTGAATGGGACAGTTTAACCATATATTTT. It codes for CASSEWDSLTIYF.

The V call is TRBV9, the J call TRBJ2-3; D is undetermined. CDR3 length: 16 residues. V shed 4 bases and J shed 0 bases, with 15 bases lying between them. Germline CDR1 and CDR2: SGDLS and YYNGEE. The CDR3 DNA follows: TGTGCCAGCAGCATAGCCGCAGGTTCTAGCACAGATACGCAGTATTTT. This codes for CASSIAAGSSTDTQYF. Filled out from reference TRBV9 and TRBJ2-3, the complete variable domain reads DSGVTQTPKHLITATGQRVTLRCSPRSGDLSVYWYQQSLDQGLQFLIQYYNGEERAKGNILERFSAQQFPDLHSELNLSSLELGDSALYFCASSIAAGSSTDTQYFGPGTRLTVL.

This clone was counted only a few times. The chain has TRBV5-1 and TRBJ1-2; no reliable D call. Trimming removed 0 bases from V and 8 bases from J, with 11 bases in between. Germline V gene data show CDR1 as SGHRS and CDR2 as YFSETQ. The CDR3 is 13 residues long. The CDR3 is CASSLEPSSGYTF. The CDR3 DNA follows: TGCGCCAGCAGCTTGGAACCGAGCTCGGGCTACACCTTC.

The rearrangement uses TRBV9 and TRBJ2-5; 11 bases line up with TRBD2. The germline CDR1 and CDR2 sequences are SGDLS and YYNGEE. This CDR3 has 16 residues. V lost 3 bases and J lost 4; bases outside the gene matches: 8. The CDR3 loop reads CASSALAGGLVETQYF. The CDR3 nucleotides read TGTGCCAGCAGCGCTTTAGCGGGGGGGCTGGTAGAGACCCAGTACTTC.

The J gene is TRBJ2-7, the V gene TRBV30; D is possibly TRBD1 (5 bases). Trimming shortened V by 1 base and J by 4 bases, and 11 bases separated the two germline ends. Germline loops: CDR1 GTSNPN, CDR2 SVGIG (reference sequence). This CDR3 contains 13 residues. CDR3 bases: TGTGCCTGGAGTGCCGGACACGGATACGAGCAGTACTTC. This codes for CAWSAGHGYEQYF.